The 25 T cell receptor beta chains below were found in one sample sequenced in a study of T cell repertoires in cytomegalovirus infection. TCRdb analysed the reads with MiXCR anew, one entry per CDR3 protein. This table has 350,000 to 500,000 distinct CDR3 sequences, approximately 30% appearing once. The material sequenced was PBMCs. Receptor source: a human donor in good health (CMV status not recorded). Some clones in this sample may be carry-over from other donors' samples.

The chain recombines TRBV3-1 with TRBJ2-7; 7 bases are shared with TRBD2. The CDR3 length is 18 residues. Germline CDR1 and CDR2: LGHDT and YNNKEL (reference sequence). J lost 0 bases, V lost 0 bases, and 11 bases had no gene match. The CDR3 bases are TGTGCCAGCAGCCAAGACACACCGGGACTATCCACCTCCTACGAGCAGTACTTC. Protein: CASSQDTPGLSTSYEQYF.

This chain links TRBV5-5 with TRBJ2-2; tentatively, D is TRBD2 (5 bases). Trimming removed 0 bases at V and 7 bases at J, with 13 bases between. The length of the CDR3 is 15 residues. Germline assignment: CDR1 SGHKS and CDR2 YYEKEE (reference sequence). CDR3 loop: CASSLVASRGGELFF. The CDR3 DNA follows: TGTGCCAGCAGCTTGGTTGCTAGCCGGGGCGGGGAGCTGTTTTTT.

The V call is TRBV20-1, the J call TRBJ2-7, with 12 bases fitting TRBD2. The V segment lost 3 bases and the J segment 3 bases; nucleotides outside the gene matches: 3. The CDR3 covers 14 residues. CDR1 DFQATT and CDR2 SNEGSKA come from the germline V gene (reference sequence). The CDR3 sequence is CSARPLAGGYEQYF. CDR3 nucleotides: TGCAGTGCTAGGCCACTAGCGGGGGGCTACGAGCAGTACTTC.

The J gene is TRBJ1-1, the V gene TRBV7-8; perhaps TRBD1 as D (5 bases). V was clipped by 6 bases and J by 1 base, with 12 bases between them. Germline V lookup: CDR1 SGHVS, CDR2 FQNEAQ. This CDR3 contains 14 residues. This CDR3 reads CASRSGTTNTEAFF. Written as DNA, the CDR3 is TGTGCCAGCAGATCCGGGACGACGAACACTGAAGCTTTCTTT.

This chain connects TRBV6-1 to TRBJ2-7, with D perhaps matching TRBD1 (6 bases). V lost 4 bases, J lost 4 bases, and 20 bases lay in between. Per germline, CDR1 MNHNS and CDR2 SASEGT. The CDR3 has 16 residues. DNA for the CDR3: TGTGCCAGCAGTGGAAACAGGGTGACCCCCCCTTACGAGCAGTACTTC. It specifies CASSGNRVTPPYEQYF.

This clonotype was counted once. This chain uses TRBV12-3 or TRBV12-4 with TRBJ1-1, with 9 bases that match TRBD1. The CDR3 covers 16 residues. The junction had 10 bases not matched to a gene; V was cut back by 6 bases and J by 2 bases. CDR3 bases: TGTGCCAGCAGAAGACAGGGGGGGATTGGAAACACTGAAGCTTTCTTT. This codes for CASRRQGGIGNTEAFF.

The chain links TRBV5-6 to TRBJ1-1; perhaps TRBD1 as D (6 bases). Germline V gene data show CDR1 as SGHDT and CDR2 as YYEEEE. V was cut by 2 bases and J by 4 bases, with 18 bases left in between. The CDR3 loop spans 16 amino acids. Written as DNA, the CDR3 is TGTGCCAGCAGCTTCGGCGGGGGCAGGCAGGGCACTGAAGCTTTCTTT. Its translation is CASSFGGGRQGTEAFF.

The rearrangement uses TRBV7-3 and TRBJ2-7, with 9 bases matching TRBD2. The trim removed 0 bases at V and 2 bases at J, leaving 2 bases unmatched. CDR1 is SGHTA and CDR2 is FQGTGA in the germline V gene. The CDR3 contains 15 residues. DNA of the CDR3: TGTGCCAGCAGCTTAACTAGCGGGGGAGCCTACGAGCAGTACTTC. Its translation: CASSLTSGGAYEQYF. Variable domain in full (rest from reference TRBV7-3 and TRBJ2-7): GAGVSQTPSNKVTEKGKYVELRCDPISGHTALYWYRQSLGQGPEFLIYFQGTGAADDSGLPNDRFFAVRPEGSVSTLKIQRTERGDSAVYLCASSLTSGGAYEQYFGPGTRLTVT.

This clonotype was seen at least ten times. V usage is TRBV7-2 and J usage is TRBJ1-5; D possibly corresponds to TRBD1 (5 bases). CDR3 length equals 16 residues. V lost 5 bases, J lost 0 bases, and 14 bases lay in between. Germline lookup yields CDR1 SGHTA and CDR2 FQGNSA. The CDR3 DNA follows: TGTGCCAGCAGCCCCCGACAGACTTATAGCAATCAGCCCCAGCATTTT. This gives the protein CASSPRQTYSNQPQHF.

The CDR3 spells CASSHGDIYEQYF. Here the CDR3 DNA reads TGTGCCAGCAGCCACGGCGATATCTACGAGCAGTACTTC. The genes are TRBV11-2 and TRBJ2-7; D not certain. With 5 bases removed from V and 3 bases from J, the gap between germline ends came to 11 bases. Germline CDR1 is SGHAT and CDR2 is FQNNGV. CDR3 length equals 13 residues.

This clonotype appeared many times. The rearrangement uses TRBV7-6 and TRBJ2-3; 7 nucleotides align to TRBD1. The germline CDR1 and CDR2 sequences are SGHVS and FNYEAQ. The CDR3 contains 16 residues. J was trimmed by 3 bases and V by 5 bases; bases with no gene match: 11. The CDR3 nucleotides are TGTGCCAGCAGCCTAGGTCAGGGGGTTCTAACAGATACGCAGTATTTT. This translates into CASSLGQGVLTDTQYF.

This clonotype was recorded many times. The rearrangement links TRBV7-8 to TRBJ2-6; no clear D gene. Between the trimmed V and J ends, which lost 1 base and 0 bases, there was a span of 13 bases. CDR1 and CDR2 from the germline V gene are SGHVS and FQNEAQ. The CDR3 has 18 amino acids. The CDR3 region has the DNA TGTGCCAGCAGCTTAGAGGCAGTTACACTCTCTGGGGCCAACGTCCTGACTTTC. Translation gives CASSLEAVTLSGANVLTF.

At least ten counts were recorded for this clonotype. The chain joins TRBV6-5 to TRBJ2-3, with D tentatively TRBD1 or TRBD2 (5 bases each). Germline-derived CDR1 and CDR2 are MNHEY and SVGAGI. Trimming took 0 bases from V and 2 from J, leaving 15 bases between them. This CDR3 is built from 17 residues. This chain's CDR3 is CASSYSPLGTNTDTQYF. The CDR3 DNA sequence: TGTGCCAGCAGTTACTCTCCCCTAGGGACCAACACAGATACGCAGTATTTT.

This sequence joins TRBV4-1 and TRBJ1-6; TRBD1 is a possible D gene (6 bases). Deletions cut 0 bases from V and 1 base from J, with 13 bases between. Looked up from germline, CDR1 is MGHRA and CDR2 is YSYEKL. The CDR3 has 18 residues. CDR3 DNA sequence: TGCGCCAGCAGCCAAGACAACCAGGGGTCATCCTATAATTCACCCCTCCACTTT. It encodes CASSQDNQGSSYNSPLHF.

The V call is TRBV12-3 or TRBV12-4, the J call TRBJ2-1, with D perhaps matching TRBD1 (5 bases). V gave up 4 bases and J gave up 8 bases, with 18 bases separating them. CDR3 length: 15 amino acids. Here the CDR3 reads CASSSPVGPQDEQFF. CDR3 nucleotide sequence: TGTGCCAGCAGTTCCCCGGTTGGGCCACAGGATGAGCAGTTCTTC.

CDR3 DNA sequence: TGCAGTGCTAAAGGTCGCACCACACCCGGAAACACCATATATTTT. Translated, it gives CSAKGRTTPGNTIYF. This chain joins TRBV20-1 and TRBJ1-3; D gene uncertain. V was clipped by 4 bases and J by 4 bases, with 17 bases between them. The CDR3 extends over 15 amino acids. Germline V lookup: CDR1 DFQATT, CDR2 SNEGSKA (reference sequence).

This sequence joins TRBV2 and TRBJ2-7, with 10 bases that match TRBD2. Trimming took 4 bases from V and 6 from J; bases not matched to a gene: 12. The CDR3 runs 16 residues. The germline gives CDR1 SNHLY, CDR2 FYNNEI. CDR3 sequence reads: CASSGPSGGLPPEQYF. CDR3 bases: TGTGCCAGCAGTGGGCCTAGCGGGGGCCTACCTCCCGAGCAGTACTTC.

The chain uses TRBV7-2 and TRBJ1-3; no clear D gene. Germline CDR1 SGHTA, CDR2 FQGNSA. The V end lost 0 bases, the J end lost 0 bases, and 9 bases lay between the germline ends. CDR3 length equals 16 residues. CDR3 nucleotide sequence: TGTGCCAGCAGCTTAGCAGTGGCCGCCTCTGGAAACACCATATATTTT. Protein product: CASSLAVAASGNTIYF.

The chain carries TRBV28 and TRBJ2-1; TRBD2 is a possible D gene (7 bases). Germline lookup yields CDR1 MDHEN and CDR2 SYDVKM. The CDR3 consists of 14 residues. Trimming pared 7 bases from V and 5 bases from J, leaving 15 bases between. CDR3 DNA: TGTGCCAGCACCGAGGGGGGGAGGGACAATGAGCAGTTCTTC. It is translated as CASTEGGRDNEQFF.

The CDR3: CASSPPPRGQGETQYF. DNA for the CDR3: TGTGCCAGCAGCCCCCCCCCGAGGGGGCAAGGAGAGACCCAGTACTTC. The chain recombines TRBV12-3 or TRBV12-4 with TRBJ2-5, with 7 positions matching TRBD1. This CDR3 is built from 16 residues. J was trimmed by 4 bases and V by 6 bases; bases with no gene match: 14.

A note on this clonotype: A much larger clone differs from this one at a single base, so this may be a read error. CDR3 nucleotides: TGTGCCAGCAGCGGCCCCCCGGGGGGGGACGCAGGGGATACGCAGTATTTT. It specifies CASSGPPGGDAGDTQYF. The chain combines TRBV7-6 with TRBJ2-3; 8 bases map to TRBD2. V shed 5 bases and J 6 bases; nucleotides not matched to a gene: 16. CDR3 length: 17 residues. Looked up from germline, CDR1 is SGHVS and CDR2 is FNYEAQ.

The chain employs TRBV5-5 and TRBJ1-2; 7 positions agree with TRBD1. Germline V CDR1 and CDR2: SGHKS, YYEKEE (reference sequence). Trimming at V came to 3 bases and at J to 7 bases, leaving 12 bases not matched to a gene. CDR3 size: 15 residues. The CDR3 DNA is TGTGCCAGCAGCTCCCGACAGGGATGGTTTTCTGGCTACACCTTC. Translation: CASSSRQGWFSGYTF.

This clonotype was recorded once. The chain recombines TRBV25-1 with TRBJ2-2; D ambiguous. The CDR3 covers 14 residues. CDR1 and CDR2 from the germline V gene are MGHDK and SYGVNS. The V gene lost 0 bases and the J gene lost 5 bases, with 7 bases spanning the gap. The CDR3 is CASSEYTNTGELFF. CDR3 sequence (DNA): TGTGCCAGCAGTGAATATACCAATACCGGGGAGCTGTTTTTT.

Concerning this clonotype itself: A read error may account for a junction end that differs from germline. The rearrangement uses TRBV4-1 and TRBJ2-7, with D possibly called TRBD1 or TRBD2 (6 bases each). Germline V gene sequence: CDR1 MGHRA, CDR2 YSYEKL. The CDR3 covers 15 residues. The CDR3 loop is CASSQAGHNYYDQYF. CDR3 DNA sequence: TGCGCCAGCAGCCAGGCGGGACACAATTACTACGATCAGTACTTC.

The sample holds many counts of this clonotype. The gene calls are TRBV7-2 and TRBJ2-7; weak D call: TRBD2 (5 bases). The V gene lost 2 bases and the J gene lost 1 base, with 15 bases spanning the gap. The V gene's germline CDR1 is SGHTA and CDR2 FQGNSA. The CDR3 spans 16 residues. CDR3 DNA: TGTGCCAGCAGCTTAATACTTTGGACTCGTTCCTACGAGCAGTACTTC. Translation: CASSLILWTRSYEQYF.